This T cell receptor (beta chain) is from a study of control samples from healthy donors and cancer patients (dated by TCRdb to between 2020 and 2021). Preparation of the library involved the immunoSEQ multiplex PCR assay. TCRdb took this table from immuneACCESS and kept in-frame rearrangements with V and J called. Such tables lack part of the clones; where checked against another copy, unresolved V genes explain under half of the gap, and the rest is unexplained. The sample records roughly 41,000 clones, approximately 94% of which are singletons. The ten largest clones represent roughly a quarter of the sample. Concerning this clone: Its antigen is currently not known. The sample holds no much larger clone one base away, and base qualities are not on file.

V is pared back by 5 bases and J by 3 bases, with 7 bases lying between the germline termini. The CDR3 runs 13 amino acids, cysteine and phenylalanine included. Left in the record is the CDR3 DNA by itself, 39 bases read in frame from the first base. The germline V gene (reference sequence) gives CDR1 as MNHEY and CDR2 as SMNVEV. The sample was blood. The rearranged segments are TRBV27 and TRBJ2-2, with no D gene named confidently. The source of this sequence is a man aged 55-75 years in good health. In nucleotide form, the sequence is TGTGCCAGCAGTATCGGACACACCGGGGAGCTGTTTTTT. Translated, this is CASSIGHTGELFF.